This section outlines one T cell receptor (beta chain) sequence together with its context. What this receptor recognizes is not known. Per-nucleotide qualities are absent, and no much larger clonotype sits a single base away. This entry comes from a study of cytomegalovirus exposure and HLA in healthy donors (TCRdb year 2017). Background for the entire study: An earlier analysis of some 550 of the donors reported about 250 Gb of sequence data and about 100 million unique TCR beta sequences from 150 million to 200 million T cells. An earlier analysis of approximately 580 of the donors used high-throughput TCR beta sequencing to judge whether each TCR beta V gene segment behaved as functional or pseudogenic. In a later analysis, previously published TCR beta repertoires from roughly 710 donors were re-analyzed and high-resolution HLA genotyping was added so that TCR occurrence patterns could be studied. Rather than using new phenotypic data, the later analysis identified candidate immune exposures from TCR beta sequences and from how often those sequences occurred across donors. Among the roughly 410 genotyped donors, 81% belonged to the genetic ancestry cluster associated with self-reported Caucasian donors. Several DR-DQ haplotypes were treated as single units for association and clustering because of strong linkage in the cohort. About 300 gigabases of sequencing data and tens of millions of unique TCR sequences were included in an early release covering several hundred HLA-typed donors. The aim of the study was to test whether cataloging public T cell receptors could identify signatures of past pathogen exposure. Across around 400 genotyped donors of the cohort, an average of roughly 200,000 unique TCR beta nucleotide sequences per donor were sequenced, and 15% to 20% of those sequences were non-productive. Typing coverage differed by locus: A, B, C, DRB1 and DQB1 were typed in about 620-640 donors, DQA1 in 522, DPA1 in 606, and DPB1 in around 490. The study profiled the T cell repertoires of approximately 700 subjects by immunosequencing and related them to cytomegalovirus serostatus. All discovery cohort repertoires had been generated on a single sequencing platform. In addition to the first cohort of 666 subjects, a separate validation cohort of under 150 different subjects was used. In a later genetic analysis, genome-wide SNP genotypes for about 55% of the roughly 670 donors were used, and that subset was treated as a discovery cohort. HLA typing covered class I and class II loci at four-digit resolution. To predict cytomegalovirus infection status, the study brought together high-throughput TCR immunosequencing, statistical association of individual TCRs with disease status, and machine learning. Alongside the repertoire data, information on donor age, sex, ethnicity and CMV serostatus was compiled.

The germline V gene sets CDR1 to MDHEN and CDR2 to SYDVKM. The CDR3 runs 15 amino acids, cysteine and phenylalanine included. The CDR3 DNA has 45 bases and is translated from base 1. V is pruned by 3 bases and J by 0 bases, leaving 2 bases of the junction without a gene match. The library relied on the immunoSEQ multiplex PCR assay. For the multiplex PCR, a mixture combining 60 forward primers for TCR Vbeta segments and 13 reverse primers for TCR Jbeta segments was used. The CDR3 region of rearranged TCR beta genes was amplified from genomic DNA with a multiplex PCR assay. The Illumina HiSeq System was used to sequence the amplified TCR beta libraries as 87-base-pair reads. The original methods were these. A later analysis tallied roughly 76 million unique TCR beta chains across the roughly 610 repertoires, and around 10 million of those chains were shared by two or more donors. Raw reads were error-corrected and collapsed into unique sequences with a nearest-neighbor algorithm that merged closely related sequences to remove PCR and sequencing errors. Alignment of CDR3 sequences to IMGT reference sequences was used to assign V, D and J gene segments. For a sequence to be retained, a match of at least six nucleotides was required to both a V gene segment and a J gene segment. Rearrangements were called productive when the CDR3 lacked stop codons and stayed in frame with V and J; all others were non-productive. Following IMGT convention, CDR3 was defined as the stretch from the second conserved V-encoded cysteine to the conserved J-encoded phenylalanine. The earlier analysis of 587 of the donors excluded any sequence lacking an unambiguous match to a single V gene segment. An earlier analysis of 587 of the donors classified V segments as functional when productive rearrangements were above 56.7% and as segregating when the standard deviation between donors was above 5%. A statistical classification framework was built for diagnosing cytomegalovirus status from the catalog of TCR beta chain sequences. In a later analysis, TCR nucleotide sequences were compared against IMGT/GENE-DB human TR gene sequences so that V and J genes could be assigned. In a later analysis, CDR3 sequences and most-parsimonious VDJ recombination scenarios were assigned using the TCRdist pipeline. A later analysis defined each TCR beta chain by its CDR3 amino acid sequence plus V-gene family, and excluded reads lacking a unique V-gene family. A later analysis removed 500 to 650 highly shared, low-generation-probability nucleotide sequences to deal with suspected cross-contamination and a sequencing artifact. A later analysis calculated a clonal expansion index for each public chain from normalized within-repertoire ranks of inferred template counts. Generation probabilities in a later analysis came from a VDJ recombination model fitted to out-of-frame rearrangements, and those results were checked against IGoR. In a later analysis, hypergeometric tests were used to score TCR-TCR, TCR-HLA and TCR-CMV co-occurrence, with a repertoire-size bias correction applied to TCR pairs. In a later analysis, false discovery rates were estimated by permuting HLA or CMV assignments 20 times. In a later analysis, co-occurring TCRs were grouped using DBSCAN, and TCRdist sequence similarity was added for clustering within HLA-allele-positive subsets. Co-occurrence clustering excluded repertoires with fewer than 30,000 or more than 120,000 public chains, plus five with anomalous nucleotide sharing. Entries here come from immuneACCESS through TCRdb and include only in-frame sequences with V and J called. Some clones fail to appear in such tables; in the studies checked, an unresolved V gene covers under half of the shortfall, and the cause of the remainder is unknown. V and J calls and clone size are as listed in that table; D and trimming were resolved from the DNA. For this sample there are approximately 220,000 clones; roughly 80% appear just once. The ten largest make up about 3.1% of the sample.

Results and caveats for the whole study, not just this receptor: Several of the top co-occurrence clusters appeared to be linked to parvovirus B19, influenza, CMV and Epstein-Barr virus, according to a later analysis. Broadly in line with IMGT annotations, most TCR beta V segments showed up in productive rearrangements about 87% or about 30% of the time in an earlier analysis of 587 of the donors. A further reported finding was that TCR beta sequences accurately predicted the HLA-A and HLA-B alleles for most subjects in the first cohort. Linkage disequilibrium might explain the correlated functional status among segregating V segments, but an unknown experimental factor could not be ruled out. The classifier was reported to diagnose cytomegalovirus status with high specificity and sensitivity in both the original cohort and the validation cohort. A later analysis found that HLA-associated TCR beta chains were more clonally expanded and had lower generation probabilities than equally common non-associated chains. The study gave a list of 150 to 200 TCR beta chains associated with cytomegalovirus. While some public TCRs were present in many individuals, most TCR sequences turned up only very rarely across donors. The only immune exposure information available for the cohort was CMV serostatus. This cohort had only TCR beta chains sequenced, and the lack of alpha or paired-chain data limited which features could be detected. A later genetic analysis reported fewer N-insertions in productive TCRs among donors in an Asian-associated ancestry cluster than the roughly 700-donor mean. Because HLA typing was missing for some donors at each locus, association tests included only the typed subset. An association between a missense DCLRE1C variant and V-gene and J-gene trimming of TCR beta chains was found in a later genetic analysis and replicated in an independent cohort. Strong co-occurrence of HLA alleles, especially DR and DQ, made assigning TCR associations to individual alleles difficult. The authors suggested that the approach could potentially be extended to other disease states and immunological phenotypes. In a later analysis, TCR association rates were found to vary across HLA loci, with the most associated TCRs seen for DRB1 alleles and the fewest for HLA-C alleles. According to a later analysis, most CMV-associated TCR beta chains appeared to be HLA-restricted, and the HLA associations seemed to be driven largely by CMV exposure. The earlier analysis of approximately 590 of the donors excluded some 15 rarely observed V segments, including chromosome 9 orphons, because counts were too low. Sequencing depth was assumed to be roughly uniform across donors in the presence/absence analyses, though that assumption may not hold. A group of highly shared sequence variants was considered likely to be a technical artifact of the sequencing pipeline. A later analysis associated around 16,000 TCR beta sequences with specific HLA alleles at a false discovery rate of 0.05. In vitro tests confirmed that a few of the cytomegalovirus-associated TCR beta chains recognize cytomegalovirus antigens. Some IMGT-functional V segments, including TRBV6-2 and TRBV6-3, could not be distinguished by the 87-base-pair reads and were therefore excluded.

The cohort comprised some 730 healthy bone marrow donors. At the time of sampling, all cohort members were nominally healthy, though unrecorded immune exposures were likely present. The donor was CMV seronegative and was included in the group of 352 seronegative cohort members. Every donor gave a peripheral blood sample, and the peripheral blood mononuclear cells from that sample were used for TCR beta sequencing. The Qiagen DNeasy Blood Extraction Kit was used to extract genomic DNA from the blood cell samples. Sequenced material: PBMCs. The receptor's source is a man aged 25 to 45 in good health and CMV-seronegative. Recombination connected TRBV28 to TRBJ1-5; 7 central bases correspond to TRBD1. CDR3 protein: CASSFPGGSNQPQHF. The DNA reads TGTGCCAGCAGTTTCCCAGGGGGTAGCAATCAGCCCCAGCATTTT. With the portions outside the CDR3 filled from the reference TRBV28 and TRBJ1-5 genes, the complete variable region becomes DVKVTQSSRYLVKRTGEKVFLECVQDMDHENMFWYRQDPGLGLRLIYFSYDVKMKEKGDIPEGYSVSREKKERFSLILESASTNQTSMYLCASSFPGGSNQPQHFGDGTRLSIL.